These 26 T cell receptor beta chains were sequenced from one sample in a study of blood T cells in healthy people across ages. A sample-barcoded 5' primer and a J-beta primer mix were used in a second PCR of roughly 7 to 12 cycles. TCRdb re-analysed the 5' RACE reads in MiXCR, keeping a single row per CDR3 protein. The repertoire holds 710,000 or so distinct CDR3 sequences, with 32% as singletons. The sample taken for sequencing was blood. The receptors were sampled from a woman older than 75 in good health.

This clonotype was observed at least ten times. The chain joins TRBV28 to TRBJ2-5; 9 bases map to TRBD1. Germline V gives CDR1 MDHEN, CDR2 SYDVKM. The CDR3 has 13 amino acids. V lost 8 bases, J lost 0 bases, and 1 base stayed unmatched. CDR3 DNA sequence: TGTGCCAGCGGGACAGGGTACCAAGAGACCCAGTACTTC. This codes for CASGTGYQETQYF. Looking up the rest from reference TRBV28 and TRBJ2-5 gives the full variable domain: DVKVTQSSRYLVKRTGEKVFLECVQDMDHENMFWYRQDPGLGLRLIYFSYDVKMKEKGDIPEGYSVSREKKERFSLILESASTNQTSMYLCASGTGYQETQYFGPGTRLLVL.

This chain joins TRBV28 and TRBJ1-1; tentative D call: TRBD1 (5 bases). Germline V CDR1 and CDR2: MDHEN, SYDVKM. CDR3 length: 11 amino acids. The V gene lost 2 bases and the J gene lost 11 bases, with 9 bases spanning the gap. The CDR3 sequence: CASSLLEGAFF. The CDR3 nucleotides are TGTGCCAGCAGTTTACTGGAGGGGGCTTTCTTT.

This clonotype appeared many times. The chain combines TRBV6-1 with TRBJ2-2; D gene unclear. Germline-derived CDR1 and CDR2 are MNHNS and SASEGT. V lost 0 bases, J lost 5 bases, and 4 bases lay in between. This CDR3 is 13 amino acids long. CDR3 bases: TGTGCCAGCAGTGAAGCCATTACCGGGGAGCTGTTTTTT. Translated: CASSEAITGELFF.

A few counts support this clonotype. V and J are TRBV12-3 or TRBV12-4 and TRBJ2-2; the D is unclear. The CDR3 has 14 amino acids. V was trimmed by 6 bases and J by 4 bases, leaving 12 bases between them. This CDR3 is CASSPRLGTGELFF. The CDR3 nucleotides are TGTGCCAGCAGCCCGAGGTTGGGCACCGGGGAGCTGTTTTTT.

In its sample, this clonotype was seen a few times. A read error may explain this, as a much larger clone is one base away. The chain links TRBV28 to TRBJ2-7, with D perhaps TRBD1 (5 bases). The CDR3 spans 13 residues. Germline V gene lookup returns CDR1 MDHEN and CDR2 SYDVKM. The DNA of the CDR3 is TGTGTCAGCAGTTCGACAGCGTCCTACGAGCAGTACTTC. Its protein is CVSSSTASYEQYF.

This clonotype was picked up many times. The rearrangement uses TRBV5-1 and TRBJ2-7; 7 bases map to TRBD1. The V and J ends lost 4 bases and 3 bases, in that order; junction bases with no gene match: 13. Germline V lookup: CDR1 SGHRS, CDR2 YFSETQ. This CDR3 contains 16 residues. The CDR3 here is CASSHWQTGSLYEQYF. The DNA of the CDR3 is TGCGCCAGCAGCCACTGGCAGACAGGGAGCCTCTACGAGCAGTACTTC.

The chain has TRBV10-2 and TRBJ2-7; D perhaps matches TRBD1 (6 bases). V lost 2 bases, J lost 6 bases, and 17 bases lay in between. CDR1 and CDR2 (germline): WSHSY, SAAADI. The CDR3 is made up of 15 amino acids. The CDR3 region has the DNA TGCGCCAGCAGTGAGAATAGGGACACGTACCCCGAGCAGTACTTC. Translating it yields CASSENRDTYPEQYF.

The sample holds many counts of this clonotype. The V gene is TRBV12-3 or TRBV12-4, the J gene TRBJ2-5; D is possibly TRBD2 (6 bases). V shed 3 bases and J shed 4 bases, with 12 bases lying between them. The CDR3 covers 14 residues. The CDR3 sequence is CASSFASVGETQYF. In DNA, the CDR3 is TGTGCCAGCAGTTTTGCTAGCGTAGGAGAGACCCAGTACTTC.

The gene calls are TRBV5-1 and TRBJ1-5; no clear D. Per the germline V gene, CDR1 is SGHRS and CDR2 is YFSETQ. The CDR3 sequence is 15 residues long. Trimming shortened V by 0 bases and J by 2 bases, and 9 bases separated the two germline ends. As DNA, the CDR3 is TGCGCCAGCAGCTTGGAACCGGGAGGCAATCAGCCCCAGCATTTT. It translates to CASSLEPGGNQPQHF.

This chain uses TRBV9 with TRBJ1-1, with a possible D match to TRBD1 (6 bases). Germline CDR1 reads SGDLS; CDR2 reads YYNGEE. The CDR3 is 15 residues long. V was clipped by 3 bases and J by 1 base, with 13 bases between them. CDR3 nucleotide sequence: TGTGCCAGCAGCGGGACAGTCGCCCCGAACACTGAAGCTTTCTTT. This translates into CASSGTVAPNTEAFF. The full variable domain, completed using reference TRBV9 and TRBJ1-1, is DSGVTQTPKHLITATGQRVTLRCSPRSGDLSVYWYQQSLDQGLQFLIQYYNGEERAKGNILERFSAQQFPDLHSELNLSSLELGDSALYFCASSGTVAPNTEAFFGQGTRLTVV.

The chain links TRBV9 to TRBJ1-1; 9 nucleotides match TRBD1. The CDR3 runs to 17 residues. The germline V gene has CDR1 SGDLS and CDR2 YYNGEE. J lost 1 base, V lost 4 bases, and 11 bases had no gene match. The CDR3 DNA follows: TGTGCCAGCAGCTCACACAGGGGGCGGATGAGGAACACTGAAGCTTTCTTT. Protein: CASSSHRGRMRNTEAFF.

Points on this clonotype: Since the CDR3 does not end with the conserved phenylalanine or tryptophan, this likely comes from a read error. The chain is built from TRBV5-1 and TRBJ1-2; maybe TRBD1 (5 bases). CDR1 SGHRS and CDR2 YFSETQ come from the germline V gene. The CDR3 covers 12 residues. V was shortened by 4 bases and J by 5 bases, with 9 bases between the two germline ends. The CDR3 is CASSPDTYGYTC. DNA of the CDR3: TGCGCCAGCAGCCCGGACACGTATGGCTACACCTGC.

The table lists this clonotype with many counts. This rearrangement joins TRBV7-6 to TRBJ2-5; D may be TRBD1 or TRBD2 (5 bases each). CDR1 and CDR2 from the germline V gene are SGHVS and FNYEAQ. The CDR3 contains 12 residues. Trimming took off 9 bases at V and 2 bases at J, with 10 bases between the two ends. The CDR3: CASGGVQETQYF. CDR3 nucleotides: TGTGCCAGTGGGGGAGTACAAGAGACCCAGTACTTC.

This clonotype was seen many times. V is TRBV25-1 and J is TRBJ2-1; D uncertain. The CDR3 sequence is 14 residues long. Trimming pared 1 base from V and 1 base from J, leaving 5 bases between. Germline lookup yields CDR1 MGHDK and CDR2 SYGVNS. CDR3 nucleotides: TGTGCCAGCAGTGAATGGGGTTCCTACAATGAGCAGTTCTTC. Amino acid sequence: CASSEWGSYNEQFF.

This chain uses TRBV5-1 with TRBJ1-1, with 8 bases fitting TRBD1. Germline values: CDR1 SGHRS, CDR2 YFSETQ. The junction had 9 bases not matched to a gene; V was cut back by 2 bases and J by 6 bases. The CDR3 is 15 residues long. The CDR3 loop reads CASSFHYQGAPEAFF. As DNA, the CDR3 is TGCGCCAGCAGCTTTCACTACCAGGGGGCTCCTGAAGCTTTCTTT.

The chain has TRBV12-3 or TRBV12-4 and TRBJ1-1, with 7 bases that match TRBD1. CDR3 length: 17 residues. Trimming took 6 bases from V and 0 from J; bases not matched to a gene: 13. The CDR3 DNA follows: TGTGCCAGCAGCATGGGGCAGACAGGGATAATGAACACTGAAGCTTTCTTT. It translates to CASSMGQTGIMNTEAFF.

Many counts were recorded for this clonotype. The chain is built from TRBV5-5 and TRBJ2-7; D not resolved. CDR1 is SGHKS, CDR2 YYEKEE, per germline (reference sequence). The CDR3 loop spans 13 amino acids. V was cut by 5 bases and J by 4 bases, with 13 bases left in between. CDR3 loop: CASRPDPLYEQYF. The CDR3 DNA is TGTGCCAGCAGACCGGACCCACTTTACGAGCAGTACTTC.

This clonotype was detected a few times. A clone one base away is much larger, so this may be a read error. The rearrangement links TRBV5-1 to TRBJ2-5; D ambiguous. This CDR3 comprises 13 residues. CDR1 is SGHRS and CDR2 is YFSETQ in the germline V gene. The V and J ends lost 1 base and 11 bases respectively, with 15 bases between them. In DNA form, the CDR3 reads TGCGCCAGCAGCTTGAACGAGAAGGATGAGCAGTACTTC. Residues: CASSLNEKDEQYF.

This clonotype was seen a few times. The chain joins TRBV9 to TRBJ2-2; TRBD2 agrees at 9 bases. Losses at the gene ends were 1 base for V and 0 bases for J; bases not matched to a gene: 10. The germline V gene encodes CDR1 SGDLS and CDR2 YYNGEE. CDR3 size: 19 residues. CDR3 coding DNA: TGTGCCAGCAGCGTAAATTCGCGGGGGGGACTAACGAACACCGGGGAGCTGTTTTTT. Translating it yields CASSVNSRGGLTNTGELFF.

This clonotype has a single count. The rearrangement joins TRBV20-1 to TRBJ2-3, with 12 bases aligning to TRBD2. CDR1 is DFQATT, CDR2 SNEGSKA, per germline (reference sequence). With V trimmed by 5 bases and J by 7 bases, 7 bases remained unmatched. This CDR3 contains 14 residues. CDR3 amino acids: CSAPPSGGANTQYF. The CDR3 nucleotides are TGCAGTGCTCCGCCTAGCGGGGGGGCGAATACGCAGTATTTT.

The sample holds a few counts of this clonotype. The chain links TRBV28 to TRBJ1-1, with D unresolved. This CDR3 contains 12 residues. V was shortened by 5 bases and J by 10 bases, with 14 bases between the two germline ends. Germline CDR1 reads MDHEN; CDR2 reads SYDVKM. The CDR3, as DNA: TGTGCCAGCAGTGTAATAGGAGGATCAGCTTTCTTT. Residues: CASSVIGGSAFF.

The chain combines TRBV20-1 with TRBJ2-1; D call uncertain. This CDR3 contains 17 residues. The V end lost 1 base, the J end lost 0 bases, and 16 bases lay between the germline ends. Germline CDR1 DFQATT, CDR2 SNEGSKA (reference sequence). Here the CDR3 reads CSARVMRQASSYNEQFF. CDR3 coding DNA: TGCAGTGCTAGAGTAATGCGGCAGGCAAGCTCCTACAATGAGCAGTTCTTC.

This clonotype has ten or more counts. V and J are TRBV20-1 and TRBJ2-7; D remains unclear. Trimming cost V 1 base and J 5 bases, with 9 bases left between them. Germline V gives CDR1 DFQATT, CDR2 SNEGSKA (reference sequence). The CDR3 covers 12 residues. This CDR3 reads CSARAPSDEQYF. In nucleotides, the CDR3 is TGCAGTGCTAGAGCGCCGTCGGACGAGCAGTACTTC.

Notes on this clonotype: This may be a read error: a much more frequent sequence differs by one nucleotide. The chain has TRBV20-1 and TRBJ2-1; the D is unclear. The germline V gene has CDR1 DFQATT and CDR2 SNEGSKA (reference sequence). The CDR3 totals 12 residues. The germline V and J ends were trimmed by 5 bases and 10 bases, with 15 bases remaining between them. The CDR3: CSAVIGGYEQFF. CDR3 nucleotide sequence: TGCAGTGCTGTAATAGGTGGCTACGAGCAGTTCTTC.

This chain's CDR3 is CASSLGLAGGVTQYF. The CDR3 DNA sequence: TGTGCCAGCAGCTTAGGACTAGCGGGGGGTGTGACCCAGTACTTC. The chain carries TRBV7-9 and TRBJ2-5; 13 bases match TRBD2. From germline, CDR1 is SEHNR and CDR2 FQNEAQ (reference sequence). Unmatched junction bases numbered 3, after V lost 1 base and J lost 7 bases. The CDR3 contains 15 residues.

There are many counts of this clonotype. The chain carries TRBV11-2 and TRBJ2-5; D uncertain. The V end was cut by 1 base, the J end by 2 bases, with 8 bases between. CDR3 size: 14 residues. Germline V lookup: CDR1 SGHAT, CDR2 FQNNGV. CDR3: CASSLGSLQETQYF. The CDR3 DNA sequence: TGTGCCAGCAGCTTAGGGTCCCTACAAGAGACCCAGTACTTC.